The sequence of this TCR beta chain was determined in a study of CD8 T cells in ankylosing spondylitis. Making use of molecular barcodes, quantitative 5'-RACE generated TCR beta libraries. TCRdb passed the 5' RACE reads through MiXCR, listing each CDR3 protein once. The table shows about 190,000 distinct CDR3 sequences, with roughly 13% occurring only once. CDR1 SNHLY and CDR2 FYNNEI come from the germline V gene. The CDR3 is made up of 11 amino acids. Trimming cost V 7 bases and J 8 bases, with 11 bases left between them. Study-level points and caveats: For ankylosing spondylitis blood, a TCR beta motif of 7 or 8 highly homologous variants appeared characteristic. From matched ankylosing spondylitis synovial fluid, disease-linked clones were reportedly recovered at significantly enriched levels. Disease-linked clones were found to be CD8+ and relatively rare in peripheral blood.

This clonotype was recorded at least ten times. Its matching antigen is unknown. The chain carries TRBV2 and TRBJ1-2, with D hard to call. The source of this sequence is a female donor with ankylosing spondylitis or in good health (not recorded which). The sequencing input was blood, either unsorted or a sorted T cell fraction (not recorded which). In DNA form, the CDR3 reads TGTGCCAGCATGAGGGTCTGGGGCTACACCTTC. Protein sequence: CASMRVWGYTF.